These 2 T cell receptor beta chains were all obtained from the same sample, sequenced in a study of T cells in Graves' hyperthyroidism and ophthalmopathy. TCR beta CDR3 region amplification was performed from RNA transcripts. The study used the HTBI primer set for a first-round RT-PCR of the TCR CDR3. TCRdb re-called the multiplex PCR reads through MiXCR, storing one row per CDR3 protein. The data show about 580,000 distinct CDR3 sequences, with 46% seen just once and 7.5% to 8.5% held by the top ten. The specimen sequenced was peripheral blood or thyroid tissue (not recorded which). All receptors derive from a woman aged 18-30 years with Graves' hyperthyroidism.

The chain has TRBV19 and TRBJ2-7; 10 bases align to TRBD2. Unmatched junction bases numbered 4, after V lost 3 bases and J lost 2 bases. CDR3 size: 15 residues. Germline loops: CDR1 LNHDA, CDR2 SQIVND (reference sequence). CDR3 sequence reads: CASSIQLAGAYEQYF. CDR3 nucleotides: TGTGCCAGTAGTATTCAGCTAGCGGGAGCCTACGAGCAGTACTTC.

In this sample, this clonotype turned up many times. The chain joins TRBV20-1 to TRBJ1-4; D not resolved. The CDR3 has 16 amino acids. Trimming left V 3 bases short and J 0 bases short, with 14 bases between. The germline CDR1 and CDR2 sequences are DFQATT and SNEGSKA (reference sequence). The CDR3 DNA reads TGCAGTGCTAGTGGCAGCCCAACCTCAACTAATGAAAAACTGTTTTTT. Translating gives CSASGSPTSTNEKLFF.